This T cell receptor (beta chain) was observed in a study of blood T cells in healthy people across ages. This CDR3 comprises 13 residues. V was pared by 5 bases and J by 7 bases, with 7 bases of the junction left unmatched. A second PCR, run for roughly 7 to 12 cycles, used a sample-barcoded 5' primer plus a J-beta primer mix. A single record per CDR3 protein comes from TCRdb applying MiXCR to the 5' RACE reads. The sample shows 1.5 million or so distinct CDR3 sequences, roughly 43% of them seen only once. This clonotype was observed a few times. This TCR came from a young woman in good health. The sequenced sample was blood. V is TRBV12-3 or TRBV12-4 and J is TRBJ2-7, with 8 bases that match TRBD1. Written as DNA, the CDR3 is TGTGCCAGCAGTACAGGGGGGTACAATGAGCAGTACTTC. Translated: CASSTGGYNEQYF.